The rows below give T cell receptor beta chains drawn from one sample of a study of cytomegalovirus exposure and HLA in healthy donors. The method was immunoSEQ multiplex PCR; TCRdb's version includes in-frame clones alone and lacks a portion of them. The table shows 90,000 to 120,000 clones, with over 75% occurring only once. The sequencing sample was made of PBMCs. Every receptor here comes from a male donor in good health and CMV-seronegative. Both conserved end residues are part of each CDR3. The D gene is left open where the match is weak. Size is stated for part of the rows, as once, few or many counts, or as a class when the clone is expanded.

>-|-|TRBV5-6|TRBJ1-1
TGTGCCAGCAGCTCCATCGGTGCCAGGGTTTTTGGCACTGAAGCTTTCTTT
CASSSIGARVFGTEAFF
>-|-|TRBV9|TRBJ1-2
TGTGCCAGCAGCGCACAGGGCACTAACTATGGCTACACCTTC
CASSAQGTNYGYTF
>TRBD2|-|TRBV27|TRBJ2-1
TGTGCCAGCAGCCCCGGGGGAAGCGGGATTTTGGGTGAGCAGTTCTTC
CASSPGGSGILGEQFF
>TRBD2|once|TRBV11-2|TRBJ2-7
TGTGCCAGCAGCTCTAGACTAGCGGGAGCCTACGAGCAGTACTTC
CASSSRLAGAYEQYF
>-|-|TRBV18|TRBJ1-1
TGTGCCAGCTCACCCACAGAAAGAACGAACACTGAAGCTTTCTTT
CASSPTERTNTEAFF
>-|-|TRBV6-4|TRBJ2-3
TGTGCCAGCAGTGACTCGAGACAGAGCACAGATACGCAGTATTTT
CASSDSRQSTDTQYF
>-|-|TRBV18|TRBJ2-1
TGTGCCAGCTCACCGACCGACAGCGCCAATGAGCAGTTCTTC
CASSPTDSANEQFF
>TRBD2|-|TRBV6-5|TRBJ2-1
TGTGCCAGCAGTTACGCGGGAGGGAAGGGCAATGAGCAGTTCTTC
CASSYAGGKGNEQFF
>TRBD1|-|TRBV7-9|TRBJ1-3
TGTGCCAGCAGCCCTTTAGGGGGCAAAGGAAACACCATATATTTT
CASSPLGGKGNTIYF
>-|few|TRBV5-1|TRBJ2-1
TGCGCCAGCAGCCTTATCAAGCGGAGAGGCAATGAGCAGTTCTTC
CASSLIKRRGNEQFF
>TRBD2|once|TRBV30|TRBJ2-7
TGTGCCTGGAGTGTAGCGGGGCTGGTCTACGAGCAGTACTTC
CAWSVAGLVYEQYF
>TRBD2|-|TRBV4-2|TRBJ2-1
TGTGCCAGCAGCCAAGTAGCGGGAGGGCCGATGGGTGAGCAGTTCTTC
CASSQVAGGPMGEQFF
>-|few|TRBV2|TRBJ1-2
TGTGCCAGCAGTTCTCAGGGAGGGACCTATGGCTACACCTTC
CASSSQGGTYGYTF
>TRBD2|-|TRBV15|TRBJ2-7
TGTGCCACCAGCAGAGATCTCTTTGCTAGCGGCTCCTCCTACGAGCAGTACTTC
CATSRDLFASGSSYEQYF
>TRBD2|-|TRBV27|TRBJ2-7
TGTGCCAGCAGTTGGGGAGCGGGAGCCTACGAGCAGTACTTC
CASSWGAGAYEQYF
>-|few|TRBV2|TRBJ2-6
TGTGCCAGCAGTGTTAACTCTGGGGCCAACGTCCTGACTTTC
CASSVNSGANVLTF
>-|once|TRBV7-9|TRBJ1-2
TGTGCCAGCAGCTTCGGGACACCTGGCTACACCTTC
CASSFGTPGYTF
>TRBD1|once|TRBV28|TRBJ2-7
TGTGCCAGCACCCCAGGGGGCAACTCCTACGAGCAGTACTTC
CASTPGGNSYEQYF
>-|-|TRBV5-8|TRBJ1-5
TGTGCCAGCAGCCGCTGGGCCTGGCCCCAGCATTTT
CASSRWAWPQHF
>TRBD1|-|TRBV28|TRBJ2-7
TGTGCCAGCAGTTATAGGACAGGGGGCGAAAACGAGCAGTACTTC
CASSYRTGGENEQYF
>TRBD1|-|TRBV15|TRBJ2-7
TGTGCCACCAGCAGAGATCGACAGGGTTACGAGCAGTACTTC
CATSRDRQGYEQYF
>-|-|TRBV13|TRBJ2-7
TGTGCCAGCAGCTTTTTGGACTCCTCCTACGAGCAGTACTTC
CASSFLDSSYEQYF
>TRBD1|-|TRBV30|TRBJ1-2
TGTGCCTGGAGTACACCGGGACAGGGGGCAAAGGGCTACACCTTC
CAWSTPGQGAKGYTF
>-|-|TRBV7-3|TRBJ2-6
TGTGCCAGCAGCTTACGGGGATCCTTAAGCTCTGGGGCCAACGTCCTGACTTTC
CASSLRGSLSSGANVLTF
>TRBD2|-|TRBV4-2|TRBJ2-2
TGTGCCAGCAGCCAAGATAAAGGGACTAGCGGGAACACCGGGGAGCTGTTTTTT
CASSQDKGTSGNTGELFF
>TRBD2|-|TRBV29-1|TRBJ2-7
TGCAGCGGGGGGACTAGCGGGAGCGGAGAGCAGTACTTC
CSGGTSGSGEQYF
>-|-|TRBV27|TRBJ2-1
TGTGCCAGCAGTTTAGCGGGAAAACGGGGCAATGAGCAGTTCTTC
CASSLAGKRGNEQFF
>-|few|TRBV27|TRBJ2-1
TGTGCCAGCAGTTTAGGCGGAAATGAGCAGTTCTTC
CASSLGGNEQFF
>TRBD1|-|TRBV15|TRBJ1-5
TGTGCCACCAGCAGGGTGGGGTCAGGGGGCAAGCCCCAGCATTTT
CATSRVGSGGKPQHF
>-|-|TRBV4-1|TRBJ2-7
TGCGCCAGCGGGCAGGACTCCTCCTACGAGCAGTACTTC
CASGQDSSYEQYF
>-|-|TRBV20-1|TRBJ2-1
TGCAGTGCTAACAGATACAATGAGCAGTTCTTC
CSANRYNEQFF
>-|-|TRBV5-1|TRBJ2-7
TGCGCCAGCAGCTTGGTGTCTAGCTACTACGAGCAGTACTTC
CASSLVSSYYEQYF
>-|-|TRBV6-5|TRBJ1-5
TGTGCCAGCAGTTACAATTCGGTCTATCGACAGCCCCAGCATTTT
CASSYNSVYRQPQHF
>TRBD2|-|TRBV5-6|TRBJ2-2
TGTGCCAGCAGCTATGCCACTAGCGGAAACACCGGGGAGCTGTTTTTT
CASSYATSGNTGELFF
>TRBD2|-|TRBV4-1|TRBJ2-7
TGCGCCAGCAGCCAAGGGACTAGCGTGTACTACGAGCAGTACTTC
CASSQGTSVYYEQYF
>TRBD2|-|TRBV27|TRBJ2-7
TGTGCCAGCTCGAAGCGGGAGGGCCGCAACGAGCAGTACTTC
CASSKREGRNEQYF
>TRBD1|-|TRBV10-1|TRBJ1-5
TGCGCCAGCAGTGAGGGACAGGAGGACAATCAGCCCCAGCATTTT
CASSEGQEDNQPQHF
>-|-|TRBV27|TRBJ1-5
TGTGCCAGCAGCGAGGACAGTAGGCAGCCCCAGCATTTT
CASSEDSRQPQHF
>-|once|TRBV27|TRBJ1-2
TGTGCCAGCAGTTTCAAGGGGAAGATTTCCGCCTATGGCTACACCTTC
CASSFKGKISAYGYTF
>-|-|TRBV15|TRBJ2-7
TGTGCCACCAGCAGAGAGATTACCTCACAGGGTTACGAGCAGTACTTC
CATSREITSQGYEQYF